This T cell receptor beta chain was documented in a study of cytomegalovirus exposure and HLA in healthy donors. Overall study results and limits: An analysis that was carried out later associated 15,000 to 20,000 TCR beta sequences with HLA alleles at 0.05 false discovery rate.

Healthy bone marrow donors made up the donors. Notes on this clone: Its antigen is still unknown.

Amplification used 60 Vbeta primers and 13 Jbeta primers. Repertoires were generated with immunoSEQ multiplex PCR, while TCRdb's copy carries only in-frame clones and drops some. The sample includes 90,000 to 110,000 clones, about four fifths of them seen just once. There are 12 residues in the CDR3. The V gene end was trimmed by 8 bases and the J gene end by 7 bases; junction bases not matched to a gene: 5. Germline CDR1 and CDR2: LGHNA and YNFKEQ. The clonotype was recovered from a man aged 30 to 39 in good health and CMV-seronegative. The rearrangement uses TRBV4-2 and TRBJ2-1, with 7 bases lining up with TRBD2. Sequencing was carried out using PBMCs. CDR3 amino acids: CASRHGGNEQFF. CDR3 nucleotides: TGTGCCAGCCGACACGGGGGGAATGAGCAGTTCTTC.